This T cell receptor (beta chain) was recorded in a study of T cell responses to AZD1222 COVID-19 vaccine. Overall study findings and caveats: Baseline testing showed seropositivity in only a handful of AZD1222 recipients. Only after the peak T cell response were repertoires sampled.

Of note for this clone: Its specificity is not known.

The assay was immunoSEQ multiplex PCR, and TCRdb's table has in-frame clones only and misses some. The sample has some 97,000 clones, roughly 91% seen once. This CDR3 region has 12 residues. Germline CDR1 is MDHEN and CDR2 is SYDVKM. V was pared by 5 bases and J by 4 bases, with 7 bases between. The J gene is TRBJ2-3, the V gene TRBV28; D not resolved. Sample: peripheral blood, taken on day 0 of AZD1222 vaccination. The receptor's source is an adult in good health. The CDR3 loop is CASSQLADTQYF. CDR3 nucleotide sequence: TGTGCCAGCAGTCAATTGGCAGATACGCAGTATTTT.